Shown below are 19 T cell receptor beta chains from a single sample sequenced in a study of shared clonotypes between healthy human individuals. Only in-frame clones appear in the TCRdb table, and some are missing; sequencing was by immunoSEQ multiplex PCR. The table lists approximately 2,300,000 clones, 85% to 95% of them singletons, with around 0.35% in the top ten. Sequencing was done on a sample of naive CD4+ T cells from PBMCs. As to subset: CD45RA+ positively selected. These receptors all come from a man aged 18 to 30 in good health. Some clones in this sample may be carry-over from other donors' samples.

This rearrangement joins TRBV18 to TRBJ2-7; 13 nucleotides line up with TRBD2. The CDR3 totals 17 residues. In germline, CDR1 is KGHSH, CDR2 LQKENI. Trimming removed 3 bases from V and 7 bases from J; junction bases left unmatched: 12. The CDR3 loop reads CASSPPGLAGLFSEQYF. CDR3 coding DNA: TGTGCCAGCTCACCCCCGGGACTAGCGGGATTATTTAGTGAGCAGTACTTC.

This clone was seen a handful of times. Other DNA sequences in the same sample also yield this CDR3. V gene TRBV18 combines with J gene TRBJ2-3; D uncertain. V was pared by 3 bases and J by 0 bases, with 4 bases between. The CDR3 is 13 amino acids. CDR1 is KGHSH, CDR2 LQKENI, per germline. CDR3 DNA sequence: TGTGCCAGCTCACCTCCTAGCACAGATACGCAGTATTTT. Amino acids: CASSPPSTDTQYF.

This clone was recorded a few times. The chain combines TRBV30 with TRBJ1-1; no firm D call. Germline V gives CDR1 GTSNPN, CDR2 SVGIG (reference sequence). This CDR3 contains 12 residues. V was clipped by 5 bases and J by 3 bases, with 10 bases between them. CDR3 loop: CAWRPGYTEAFF. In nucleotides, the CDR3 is TGTGCCTGGCGGCCGGGGTACACTGAAGCTTTCTTT.

The CDR3 sequence is CASSQGQSGSYNEQFF. As DNA, the CDR3 is TGCGCCAGCAGCCAGGGACAGTCGGGGTCTTACAATGAGCAGTTCTTC. J is TRBJ2-1 and V is TRBV4-1; 7 bases agree with TRBD1. Per germline, CDR1 MGHRA and CDR2 YSYEKL. The V segment lost 3 bases and the J segment 4 bases; nucleotides outside the gene matches: 9. The CDR3 has 16 residues.

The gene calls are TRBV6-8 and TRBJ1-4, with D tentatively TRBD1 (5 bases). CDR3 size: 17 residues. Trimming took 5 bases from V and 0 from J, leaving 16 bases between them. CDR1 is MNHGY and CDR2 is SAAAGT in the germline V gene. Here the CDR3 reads CASSPRVLTATNEKLFF. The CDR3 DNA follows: TGTGCCAGCAGTCCCAGGGTATTAACGGCAACTAATGAAAAACTGTTTTTT.

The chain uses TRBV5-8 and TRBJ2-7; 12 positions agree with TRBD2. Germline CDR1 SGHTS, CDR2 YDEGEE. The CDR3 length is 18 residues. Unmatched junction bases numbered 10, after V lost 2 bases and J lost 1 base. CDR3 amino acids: CASSFHGTSGRTSYEQYF. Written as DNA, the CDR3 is TGTGCCAGCAGCTTTCACGGGACTAGCGGGCGGACATCCTACGAGCAGTACTTC.

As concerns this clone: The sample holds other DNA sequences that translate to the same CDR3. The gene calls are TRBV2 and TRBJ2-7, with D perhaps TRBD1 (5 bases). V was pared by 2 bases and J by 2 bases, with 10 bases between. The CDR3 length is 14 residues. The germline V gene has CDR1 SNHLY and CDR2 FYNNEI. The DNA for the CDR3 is TGTGCCAGCAGTGAACAGGGCGTCACCTACGAGCAGTACTTC. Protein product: CASSEQGVTYEQYF.

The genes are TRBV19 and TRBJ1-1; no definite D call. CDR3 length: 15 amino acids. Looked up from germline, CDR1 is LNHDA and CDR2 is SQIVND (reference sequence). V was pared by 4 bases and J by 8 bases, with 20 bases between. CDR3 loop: CASSRSRLGFPEAFF. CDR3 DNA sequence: TGTGCCAGTAGTAGGTCGCGGTTGGGGTTCCCAGAAGCTTTCTTT.

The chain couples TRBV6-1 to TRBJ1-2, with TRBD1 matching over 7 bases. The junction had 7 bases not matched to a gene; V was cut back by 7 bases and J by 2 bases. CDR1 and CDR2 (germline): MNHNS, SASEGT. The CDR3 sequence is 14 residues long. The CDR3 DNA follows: TGTGCCAGCACCTTGGGACAGTTCAACTATGGCTACACCTTC. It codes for CASTLGQFNYGYTF.

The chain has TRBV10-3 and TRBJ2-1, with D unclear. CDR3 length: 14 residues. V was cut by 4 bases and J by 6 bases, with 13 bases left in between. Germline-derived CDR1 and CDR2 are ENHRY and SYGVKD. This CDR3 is CAISGGPPLNEQFF. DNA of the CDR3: TGTGCCATCAGTGGAGGCCCACCCCTCAATGAGCAGTTCTTC.

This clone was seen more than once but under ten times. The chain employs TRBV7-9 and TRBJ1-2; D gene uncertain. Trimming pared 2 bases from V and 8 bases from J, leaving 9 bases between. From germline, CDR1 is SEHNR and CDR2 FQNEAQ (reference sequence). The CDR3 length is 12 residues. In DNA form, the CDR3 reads TGTGCCAGCAGCTTATTTCGCTCAGGCTACACCTTC. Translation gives CASSLFRSGYTF.

The DNA of the CDR3 is TGTGCCAGCAGTTCGGACAGGACTAACTATGGCTACACCTTC. Amino acids: CASSSDRTNYGYTF. The chain uses TRBV27 and TRBJ1-2, with 7 bases identical to TRBD1. Trimming cost V 4 bases and J 0 bases; bases outside gene matches: 2. Germline V gene data show CDR1 as MNHEY and CDR2 as SMNVEV (reference sequence). The CDR3 covers 14 residues.

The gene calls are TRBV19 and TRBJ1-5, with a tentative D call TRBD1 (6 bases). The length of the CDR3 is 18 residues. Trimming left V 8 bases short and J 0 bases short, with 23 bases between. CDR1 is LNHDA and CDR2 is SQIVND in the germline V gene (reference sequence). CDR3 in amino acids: CASHGGRGSGYSNQPQHF. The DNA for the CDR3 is TGTGCCAGTCACGGGGGCAGGGGATCGGGGTATAGCAATCAGCCCCAGCATTTT.

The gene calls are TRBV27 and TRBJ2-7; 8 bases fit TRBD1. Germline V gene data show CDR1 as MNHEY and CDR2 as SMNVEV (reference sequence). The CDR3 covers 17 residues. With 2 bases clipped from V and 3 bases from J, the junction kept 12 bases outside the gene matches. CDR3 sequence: CASSLRPRQGFGYEQYF. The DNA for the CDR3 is TGTGCCAGCAGTTTAAGGCCCCGACAGGGGTTTGGCTACGAGCAGTACTTC.

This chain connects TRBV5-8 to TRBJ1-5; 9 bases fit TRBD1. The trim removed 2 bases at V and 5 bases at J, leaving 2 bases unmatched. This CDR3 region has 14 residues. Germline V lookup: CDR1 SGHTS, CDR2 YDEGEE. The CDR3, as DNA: TGTGCCAGCAGCTTAGGGACAGGGTATCAGCCCCAGCATTTT. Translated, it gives CASSLGTGYQPQHF.

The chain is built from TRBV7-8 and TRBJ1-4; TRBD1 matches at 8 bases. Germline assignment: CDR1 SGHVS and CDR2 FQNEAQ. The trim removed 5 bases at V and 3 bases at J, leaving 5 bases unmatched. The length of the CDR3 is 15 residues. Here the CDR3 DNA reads TGTGCCAGCAGCAGACAGGGGCTGTCTAATGAAAAACTGTTTTTT. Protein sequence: CASSRQGLSNEKLFF.

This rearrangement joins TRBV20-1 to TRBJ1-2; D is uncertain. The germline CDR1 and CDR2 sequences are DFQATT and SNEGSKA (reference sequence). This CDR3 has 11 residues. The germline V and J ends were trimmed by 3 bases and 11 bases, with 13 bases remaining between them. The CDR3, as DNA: TGCAGTGCTAGCTCCAGTTGGCTGTACACCTTC. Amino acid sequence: CSASSSWLYTF.

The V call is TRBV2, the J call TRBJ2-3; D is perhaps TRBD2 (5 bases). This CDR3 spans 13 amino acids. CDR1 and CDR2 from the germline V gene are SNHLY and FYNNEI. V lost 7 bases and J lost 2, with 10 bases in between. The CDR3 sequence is CASKRTNTDTQYF. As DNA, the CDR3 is TGTGCCAGCAAGCGGACGAACACAGATACGCAGTATTTT. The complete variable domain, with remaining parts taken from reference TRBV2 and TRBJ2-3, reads EPEVTQTPSHQVTQMGQEVILRCVPISNHLYFYWYRQILGQKVEFLVSFYNNEISEKSEIFDDQFSVERPDGSNFTLKIRSTKLEDSAMYFCASKRTNTDTQYFGPGTRLTVL.

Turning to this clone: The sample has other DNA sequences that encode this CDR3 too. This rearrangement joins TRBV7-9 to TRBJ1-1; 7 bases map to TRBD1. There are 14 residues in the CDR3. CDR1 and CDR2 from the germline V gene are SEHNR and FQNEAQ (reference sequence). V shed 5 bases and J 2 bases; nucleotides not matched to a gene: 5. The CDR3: CASSRGTANTEAFF. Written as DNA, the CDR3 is TGTGCCAGCAGCCGCGGGACAGCAAACACTGAAGCTTTCTTT.